The T cell receptor beta chain under discussion was sequenced for a study of blood T cell repertoires in COVID-19. On the study more broadly: Both acute and convalescent COVID-19 samples were obtained from the United States, Italy and Spain. PBMCs, B-cell-depleted T cells, or T cells were the source of the cDNA or gDNA that made up the material.

Per the study methods: Estimates of nucleated cell counts were drawn from the amplification of reference gene primers. This table comes from immunoSEQ multiplex PCR, and its TCRdb copy is limited to in-frame clones, with some not included. V and J calls and clone size are those listed in that table; D and trimming were worked out from the DNA. The sample includes tens of thousands of clones, about nine tenths of them seen just once. The receptor comes from a woman between 65 and 79 years old with active COVID-19. Sequenced sample: peripheral blood.

Written as DNA, the CDR3 is TGTGCCAGCAGTCAAGACAGGACTGCCTACGAGCAGTACTTC. Its protein product is CASSQDRTAYEQYF. The rearrangement uses TRBV7-2 and TRBJ2-7, with D perhaps matching TRBD1 (6 bases). Trimming cost V 6 bases and J 2 bases, with 14 bases left between them. Germline CDR1 and CDR2: SGHTA and FQGNSA. The CDR3 has 14 residues.